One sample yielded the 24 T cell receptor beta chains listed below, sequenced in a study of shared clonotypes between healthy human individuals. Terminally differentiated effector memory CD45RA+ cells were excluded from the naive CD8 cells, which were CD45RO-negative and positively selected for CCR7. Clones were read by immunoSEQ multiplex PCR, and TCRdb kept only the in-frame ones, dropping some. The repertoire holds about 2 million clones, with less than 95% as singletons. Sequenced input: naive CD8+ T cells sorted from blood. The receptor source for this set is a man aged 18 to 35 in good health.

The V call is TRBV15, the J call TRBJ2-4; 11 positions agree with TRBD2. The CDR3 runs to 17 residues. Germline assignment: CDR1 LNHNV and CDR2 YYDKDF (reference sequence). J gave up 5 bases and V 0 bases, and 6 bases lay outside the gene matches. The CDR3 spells CATSREGTSGGENIQYF. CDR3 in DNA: TGTGCCACCAGCAGAGAAGGAACTAGCGGGGGCGAAAACATTCAGTACTTC.

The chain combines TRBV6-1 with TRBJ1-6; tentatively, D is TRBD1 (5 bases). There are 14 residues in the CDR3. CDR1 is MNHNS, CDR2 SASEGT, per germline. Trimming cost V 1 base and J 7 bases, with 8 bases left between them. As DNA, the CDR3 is TGTGCCAGCAGTGAAGGACAGAAAAATTCACCCCTCCACTTT. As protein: CASSEGQKNSPLHF.

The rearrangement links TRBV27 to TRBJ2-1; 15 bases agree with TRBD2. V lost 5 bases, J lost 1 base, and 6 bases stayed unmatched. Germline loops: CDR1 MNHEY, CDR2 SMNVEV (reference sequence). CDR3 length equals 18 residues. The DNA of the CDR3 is TGTGCCAGCAGTCCCGGGACTAGCGGGGGGATATCCTACAATGAGCAGTTCTTC. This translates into CASSPGTSGGISYNEQFF.

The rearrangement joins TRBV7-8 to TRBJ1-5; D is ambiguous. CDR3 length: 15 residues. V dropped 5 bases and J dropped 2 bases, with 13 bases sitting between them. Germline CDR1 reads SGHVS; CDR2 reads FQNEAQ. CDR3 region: CASSPPGVGNQPQHF. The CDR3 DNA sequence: TGTGCCAGCAGCCCGCCCGGGGTTGGCAATCAGCCCCAGCATTTT.

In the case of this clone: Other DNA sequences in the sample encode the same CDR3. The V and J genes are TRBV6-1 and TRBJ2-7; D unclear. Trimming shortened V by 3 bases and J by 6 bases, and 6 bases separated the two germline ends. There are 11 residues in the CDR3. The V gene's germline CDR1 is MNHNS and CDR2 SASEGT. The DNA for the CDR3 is TGTGCCAGCAGTGACCGTGGCGAGCAGTACTTC. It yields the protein CASSDRGEQYF.

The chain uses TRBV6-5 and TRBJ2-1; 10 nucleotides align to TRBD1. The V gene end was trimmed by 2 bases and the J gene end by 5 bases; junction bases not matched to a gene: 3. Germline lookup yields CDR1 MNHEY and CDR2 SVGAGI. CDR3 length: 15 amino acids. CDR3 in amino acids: CASSYGQGGNNEQFF. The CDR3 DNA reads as TGTGCCAGCAGTTACGGACAGGGGGGGAACAATGAGCAGTTCTTC.

The CDR3 here is CASSQQAGTGLYEQYF. In nucleotides, the CDR3 is TGCGCCAGCAGCCAACAAGCCGGGACAGGGCTGTACGAGCAGTACTTC. The rearrangement uses TRBV4-3 and TRBJ2-7; 9 bases line up with TRBD1. CDR3 length: 16 amino acids. CDR1 is LGHNA and CDR2 is YSLEER in the germline V gene. Germline trimming cut 2 bases from V and 4 bases from J; bases unmatched to any gene: 9.

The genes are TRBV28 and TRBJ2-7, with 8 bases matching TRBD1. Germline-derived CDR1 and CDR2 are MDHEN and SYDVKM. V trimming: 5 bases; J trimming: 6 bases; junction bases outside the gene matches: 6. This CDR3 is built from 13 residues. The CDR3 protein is CASSLGQAGEQYF. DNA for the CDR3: TGTGCCAGCAGTCTGGGACAGGCGGGCGAGCAGTACTTC.

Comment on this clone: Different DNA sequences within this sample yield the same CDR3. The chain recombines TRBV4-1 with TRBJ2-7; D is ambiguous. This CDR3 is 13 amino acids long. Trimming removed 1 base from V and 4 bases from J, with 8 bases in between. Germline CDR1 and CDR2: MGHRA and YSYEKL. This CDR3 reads CASSQGIGYEQYF. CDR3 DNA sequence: TGCGCCAGCAGCCAAGGTATCGGGTACGAGCAGTACTTC.

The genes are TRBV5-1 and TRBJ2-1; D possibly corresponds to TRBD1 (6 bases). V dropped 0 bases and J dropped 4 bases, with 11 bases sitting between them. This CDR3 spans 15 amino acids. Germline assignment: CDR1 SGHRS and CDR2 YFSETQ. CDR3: CASSLVFGQYNEQFF. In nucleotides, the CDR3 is TGCGCCAGCAGCTTGGTTTTTGGACAGTACAATGAGCAGTTCTTC.

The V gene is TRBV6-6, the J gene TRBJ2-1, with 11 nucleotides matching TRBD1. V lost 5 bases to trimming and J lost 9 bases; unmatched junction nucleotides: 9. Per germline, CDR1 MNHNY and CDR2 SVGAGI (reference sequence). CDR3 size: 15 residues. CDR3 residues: CASSRRDRGIGEQFF. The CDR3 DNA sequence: TGTGCCAGCAGTCGCCGGGACAGGGGGATCGGTGAGCAGTTCTTC.

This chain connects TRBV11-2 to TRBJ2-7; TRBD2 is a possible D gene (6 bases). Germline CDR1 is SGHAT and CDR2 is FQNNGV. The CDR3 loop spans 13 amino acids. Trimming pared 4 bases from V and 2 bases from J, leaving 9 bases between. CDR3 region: CASSSSGAYEQYF. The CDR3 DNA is TGTGCCAGCAGCTCCTCGGGGGCCTACGAGCAGTACTTC.

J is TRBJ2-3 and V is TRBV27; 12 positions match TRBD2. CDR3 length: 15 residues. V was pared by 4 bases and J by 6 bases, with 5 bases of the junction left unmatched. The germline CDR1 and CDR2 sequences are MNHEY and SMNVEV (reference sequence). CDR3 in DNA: TGTGCCAGCAGTTCTAGCGGGGGGGCCTGGGATACGCAGTATTTT. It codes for CASSSSGGAWDTQYF.

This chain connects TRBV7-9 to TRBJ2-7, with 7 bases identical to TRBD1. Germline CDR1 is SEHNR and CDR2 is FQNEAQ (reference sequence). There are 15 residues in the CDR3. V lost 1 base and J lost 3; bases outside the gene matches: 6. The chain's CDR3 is CASSLGTGQYYEQYF. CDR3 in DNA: TGTGCCAGCAGCTTAGGGACAGGACAATACTACGAGCAGTACTTC.

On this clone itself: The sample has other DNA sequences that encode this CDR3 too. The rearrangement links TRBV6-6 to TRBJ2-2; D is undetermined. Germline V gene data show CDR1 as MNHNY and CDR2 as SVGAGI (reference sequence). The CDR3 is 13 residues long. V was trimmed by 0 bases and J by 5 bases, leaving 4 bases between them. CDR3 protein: CASSYSVTGELFF. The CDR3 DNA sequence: TGTGCCAGCAGTTACTCAGTGACCGGGGAGCTGTTTTTT.

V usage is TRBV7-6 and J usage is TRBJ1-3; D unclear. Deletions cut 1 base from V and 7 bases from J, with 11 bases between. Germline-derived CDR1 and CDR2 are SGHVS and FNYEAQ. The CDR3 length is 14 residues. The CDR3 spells CASSLDGFGNTIYF. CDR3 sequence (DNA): TGTGCCAGCAGCTTAGACGGTTTCGGGAACACCATATATTTT.

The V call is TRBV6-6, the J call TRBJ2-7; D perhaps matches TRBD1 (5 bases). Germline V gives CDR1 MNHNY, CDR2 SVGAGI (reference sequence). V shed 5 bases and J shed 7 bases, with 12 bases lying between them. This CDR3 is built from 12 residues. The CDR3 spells CASSVGVWEQYF. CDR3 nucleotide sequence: TGTGCCAGCAGTGTAGGGGTATGGGAGCAGTACTTC.

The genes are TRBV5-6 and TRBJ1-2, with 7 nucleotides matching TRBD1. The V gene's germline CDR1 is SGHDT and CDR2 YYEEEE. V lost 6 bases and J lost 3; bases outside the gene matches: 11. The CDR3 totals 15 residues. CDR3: CASKVAGTEYYGYTF. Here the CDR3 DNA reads TGTGCCAGCAAAGTGGCAGGGACAGAGTACTATGGCTACACCTTC.

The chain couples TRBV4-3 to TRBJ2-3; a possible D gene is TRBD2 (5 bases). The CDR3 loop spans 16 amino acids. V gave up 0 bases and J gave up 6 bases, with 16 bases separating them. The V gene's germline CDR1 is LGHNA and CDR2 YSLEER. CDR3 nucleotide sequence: TGCGCCAGCAGCCAAGAGCCCGGACTGCTCCGGGATACGCAGTATTTT. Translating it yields CASSQEPGLLRDTQYF.

CDR3 region: CASSLGTGTAHGYTF. In DNA, the CDR3 is TGTGCCAGCAGCTTAGGCACCGGGACGGCCCATGGCTACACCTTC. The V call is TRBV13, the J call TRBJ1-2, with D maybe TRBD1 (5 bases). CDR1 PRHDT and CDR2 FYEKMQ come from the germline V gene (reference sequence). There are 15 residues in the CDR3. Trimming pared 0 bases from V and 6 bases from J, leaving 14 bases between.

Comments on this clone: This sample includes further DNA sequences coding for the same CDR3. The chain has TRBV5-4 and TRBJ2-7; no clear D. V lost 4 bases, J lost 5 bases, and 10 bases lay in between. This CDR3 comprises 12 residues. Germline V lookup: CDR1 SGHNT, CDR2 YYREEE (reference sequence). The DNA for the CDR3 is TGTGCCAGCAGCCGAGGTGGAGACGAGCAGTACTTC. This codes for CASSRGGDEQYF.

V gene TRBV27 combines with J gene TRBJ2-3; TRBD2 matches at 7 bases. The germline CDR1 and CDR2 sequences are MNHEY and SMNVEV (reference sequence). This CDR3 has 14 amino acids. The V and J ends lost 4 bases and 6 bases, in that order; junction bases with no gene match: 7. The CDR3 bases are TGTGCCAGCAGTTATGGGGGGGGATGGGATACGCAGTATTTT. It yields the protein CASSYGGGWDTQYF.

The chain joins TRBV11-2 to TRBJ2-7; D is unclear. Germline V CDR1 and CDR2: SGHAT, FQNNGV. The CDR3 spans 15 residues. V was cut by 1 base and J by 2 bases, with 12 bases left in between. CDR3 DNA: TGTGCCAGCAGCTTAGGGGCGCAGTCAGCCTACGAGCAGTACTTC. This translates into CASSLGAQSAYEQYF.

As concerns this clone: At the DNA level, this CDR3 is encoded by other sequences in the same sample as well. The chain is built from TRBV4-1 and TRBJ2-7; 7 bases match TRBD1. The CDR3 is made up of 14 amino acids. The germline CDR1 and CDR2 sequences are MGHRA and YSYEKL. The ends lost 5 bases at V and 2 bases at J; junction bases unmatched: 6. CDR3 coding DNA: TGCGCCAGCAGCACCCGACAGGGAACCTACGAGCAGTACTTC. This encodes CASSTRQGTYEQYF.